This passage covers 8 T cell receptor beta chains from one sample sequenced in a study of vaccination and CD4 T cells after COVID-19. Cultured CD4+ T cell DNA was sequenced using the Oncomine TCR Beta short-read assay. TCRdb used MiXCR to reprocess the PCR reads, holding one entry per CDR3 protein. The sample yields 20,000 to 25,000 distinct CDR3 sequences, approximately 49% seen once. Specified treatment: approximately nine-day PBMC culture with coronavirus spike peptide pools or control peptides (ViraFEST assay). Which antigens these TCRs recognize remains unknown. Sequencing was performed on CD4+ T cells from blood, cultured in vitro. The origin of the receptors is a human donor who had recovered from COVID-19.

The chain employs TRBV19 and TRBJ2-7; 7 bases fit TRBD2. This CDR3 region has 15 residues. Trimming removed 4 bases from V and 5 bases from J; junction bases left unmatched: 11. CDR1 is LNHDA, CDR2 SQIVND, per germline (reference sequence). Written as DNA, the CDR3 is TGTGCCAGTAGTAACCGGGACCGCCGGGGGGACGAGCAGTACTTC. As protein: CASSNRDRRGDEQYF.

J is TRBJ2-2 and V is TRBV6-2 or TRBV6-3, with TRBD2 as a possible D gene (6 bases). Germline V gene sequence: CDR1 MNHEY, CDR2 SVGEGT. The CDR3 totals 16 residues. Trimming left V 7 bases short and J 0 bases short, with 15 bases between. The CDR3 is CASTPFGDSNTGELFF. Written as DNA, the CDR3 is TGTGCCAGCACCCCTTTTGGGGACTCGAACACCGGGGAGCTGTTTTTT.

The chain employs TRBV30 and TRBJ1-3; D not resolved. This CDR3 contains 12 residues. V was cut by 5 bases and J by 4 bases, with 9 bases left in between. Germline CDR1 and CDR2: GTSNPN and SVGIG (reference sequence). CDR3: CAWENPGNTIYF. The DNA for the CDR3 is TGTGCCTGGGAGAACCCGGGAAACACCATATATTTT. Full variable domain (rest looked up from reference TRBV30 and TRBJ1-3): SQTIHQWPATLVQPVGSPLSLECTVEGTSNPNLYWYRQAAGRGLQLLFYSVGIGQISSEVPQNLSASRPQDRQFILSSKKLLLSDSGFYLCAWENPGNTIYFGEGSWLTVV.

This clonotype was picked up a small number of times. The chain uses TRBV7-9 and TRBJ1-1; TRBD1 matches 10 bases. In germline, CDR1 is SEHNR, CDR2 FQNEAQ (reference sequence). Unmatched junction bases numbered 17, after V lost 5 bases and J lost 2 bases. The CDR3 spans 19 residues. The CDR3 DNA sequence: TGTGCCAGCAGCCCGCTAGGGTATAGGGACAGGGGAGGCAACACTGAAGCTTTCTTT. It encodes CASSPLGYRDRGGNTEAFF.

The V and J genes are TRBV30 and TRBJ1-2; D call uncertain. Trimming shortened V by 8 bases and J by 2 bases, and 12 bases separated the two germline ends. The CDR3 length is 12 residues. Germline lookup yields CDR1 GTSNPN and CDR2 SVGIG (reference sequence). The CDR3 sequence is CAVKDVNYGYTF. CDR3 nucleotide sequence: TGTGCCGTTAAGGACGTGAACTATGGCTACACCTTC. The complete variable domain, with remaining parts taken from reference TRBV30 and TRBJ1-2, reads SQTIHQWPATLVQPVGSPLSLECTVEGTSNPNLYWYRQAAGRGLQLLFYSVGIGQISSEVPQNLSASRPQDRQFILSSKKLLLSDSGFYLCAVKDVNYGYTFGSGTRLTVV.

In nucleotides, the CDR3 is TGTGCCAGCAGCAAGGGGGTTTGGGGGCTAGCGGCCCCCTACGAGCAGTACTTC. Amino acid sequence: CASSKGVWGLAAPYEQYF. The chain is built from TRBV21-1 and TRBJ2-7; the table's D gene call, TRBD2, was not cross checked with the DNA. TRBV21-1 is a pseudogene locus. This CDR3 is 18 amino acids long.

CDR3 region: CASSLLAGGGELFF. The CDR3 region has the DNA TGTGCCAGCAGCTTACTAGCGGGGGGTGGGGAGCTGTTTTTT. J is TRBJ2-2 and V is TRBV7-2; TRBD2 matches 11 bases. The junction had 1 base not matched to a gene; V was cut back by 2 bases and J by 8 bases. This CDR3 is built from 14 residues. Germline values: CDR1 SGHTA, CDR2 FQGNSA. Variable domain in full (rest from reference TRBV7-2 and TRBJ2-2): GAGVSQSPSNKVTEKGKDVELRCDPISGHTALYWYRQSLGQGLEFLIYFQGNSAPDKSGLPSDRFSAERTGGSVSTLTIQRTQQEDSAVYLCASSLLAGGGELFFGEGSRLTVL.

This clonotype was detected only a few times. The V gene is TRBV20-1, the J gene TRBJ2-3, with 11 bases aligning to TRBD2. Germline CDR1 is DFQATT and CDR2 is SNEGSKA (reference sequence). CDR3 length: 15 amino acids. The V segment lost 1 base and the J segment 5 bases; nucleotides outside the gene matches: 5. CDR3 sequence: CSARGLAGGRDTQYF. The CDR3 DNA reads TGCAGTGCTAGAGGGCTAGCGGGAGGTAGAGATACGCAGTATTTT.